This TCR beta chain came from a study of cytomegalovirus exposure and HLA in healthy donors. Regarding the study as a whole: High specificity and sensitivity for cytomegalovirus status were reported for the classifier. From TCR beta sequences, most subjects' HLA-A and HLA-B alleles were reportedly predicted accurately. A later analysis found that most CMV-associated TCR beta chains appeared HLA-restricted.

The study ran its PCR with 60 Vbeta and 13 Jbeta primers. Assay: immunoSEQ multiplex PCR; the TCRdb copy retains only in-frame clones and omits some. Of 90,000 to 120,000 clones listed, about 74% are singletons. Worth noting for this clone: Its target is not known.

The CDR3 has 13 amino acids. Deletions cut 3 bases from V and 4 bases from J, with 8 bases between. Germline V lookup: CDR1 SGHDN, CDR2 FVKESK. The clonotype originates from a woman aged 40 to 49 in good health and CMV-seropositive. Source material: PBMCs. The V gene is TRBV14, the J gene TRBJ2-3; weak D call: TRBD1 (5 bases). The CDR3 loop reads CASSQPGPDTQYF. As DNA, the CDR3 is TGTGCCAGCAGCCAGCCAGGGCCAGATACGCAGTATTTT.